This T cell receptor beta chain was sequenced for a study of CD8 T cells in Susac syndrome (dated by TCRdb to the late 2010s). With regard to the full study: Repertoire sequencing was used to test whether CD8+ T cell activation and differentiation in Susac syndrome was antigen driven. The study compared CD8+ T cell repertoire clonality among about a dozen healthy donors, about 14 Susac syndrome patients and fewer than 19 multiple sclerosis patients. General conclusions and limits of the study: The TCR sequencing and HLA analysis was acknowledged to have included a relatively small number of individuals.

A note on this clonotype: This clone's antigen is unknown. Per-nucleotide qualities are absent, and no much larger clonotype sits a single base away.

RNA was extracted with the RNeasy kit and about 0.5 to 1 ug was reverse transcribed using random hexamers. TCR beta CDR3 regions were amplified with the immunoSEQ multiplex PCR assay covering 54 Vbeta and 13 Jbeta segments. To correct PCR amplification bias, a synthetic template baseline was used for both primer optimization and computational correction. Per the original workflow: Reads were annotated to V, D and J genes per IMGT and analyzed with immunoSEQ Analyzer, keeping only productive sequences. Clonality was calculated as one minus the Shannon entropy normalized by log2 of the number of productive unique sequences. For each patient and control, public and private clones were evaluated among the 100 most prevalent clones. Clones were defined as Susac-specific if absent from the healthy and MS cohorts, from 900 to 1,200 published viral clones and from other ImmuneACCESS disease sequences. TCRdb reprocessing: public reads trimmed at Q25 with fastp, clones called with MiXCR, in-frame beta chains kept. Each CDR3 protein gets just one entry, which takes the most common genes and DNA from the rows behind it. The V and J calls were not made by the authors but by TCRdb's processing. In all, the sample holds roughly 300,000 distinct CDR3 sequences, and 85% of those were seen once. The ten largest make up about 0.11% of the sample.

Peripheral blood CD8+ and CD4+ T cells from healthy donors, Susac syndrome patients and multiple sclerosis patients were profiled using high-throughput TCR beta sequencing. The multiple sclerosis controls were treatment-naive patients who had stable or active relapsing-remitting disease and met the revised McDonald criteria. Bulk CD8+ and CD4+ T cells were purified magnetically by negative isolation, whereas CD8+ TEMRA cells were enriched by FACS. Blood was collected in EDTA tubes and processed within 24 hours, with PBMCs isolated through density gradient centrifugation. PBMCs intended for TCR sequencing were cryopreserved in liquid nitrogen and thawed later in a water bath at 37 degrees C. The sorted or isolated CD4+, CD8+ and CD8+ TEMRA cells reached a purity of at least 90%. The germline V gene sets CDR1 to MDHEN and CDR2 to SYDVKM. The CDR3 spans 18 residues, from the cysteine through the phenylalanine. Only the CDR3 portion is preserved as DNA: 54 bases, with reading frame beginning at the first base. Deletion took 4 bases off V and 0 bases off J, with a span of 22 bases between the germline ends.

Recombination joined TRBV28 with TRBJ2-7, and possibly TRBD1, on 6 matching bases. Source material: CD8+ T cells from PBMCs. The source is a human donor with multiple sclerosis. DNA sequence: TGTGCCAGCAGTTCTCCTCTTCTAACTTGGGGGCCCTCCTACGAGCAGTACTTC. This is translated as CASSSPLLTWGPSYEQYF. Beyond the CDR3, the reference TRBV28 and TRBJ2-7 genes provide the residues; the full variable domain reads: DVKVTQSSRYLVKRTGEKVFLECVQDMDHENMFWYRQDPGLGLRLIYFSYDVKMKEKGDIPEGYSVSREKKERFSLILESASTNQTSMYLCASSSPLLTWGPSYEQYFGPGTRLTVT.